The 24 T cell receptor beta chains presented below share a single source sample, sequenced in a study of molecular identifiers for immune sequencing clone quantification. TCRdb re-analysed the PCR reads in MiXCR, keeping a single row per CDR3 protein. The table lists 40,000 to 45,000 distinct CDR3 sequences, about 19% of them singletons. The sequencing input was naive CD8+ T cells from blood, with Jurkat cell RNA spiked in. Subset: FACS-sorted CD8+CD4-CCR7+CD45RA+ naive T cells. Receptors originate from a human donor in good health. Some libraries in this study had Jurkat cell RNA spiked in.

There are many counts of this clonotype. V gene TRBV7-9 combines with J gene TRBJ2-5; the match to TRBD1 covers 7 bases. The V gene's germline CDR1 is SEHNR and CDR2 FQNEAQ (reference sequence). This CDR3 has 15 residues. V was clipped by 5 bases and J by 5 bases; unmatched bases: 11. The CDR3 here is CASSPSGTVVETQYF. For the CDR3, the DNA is TGTGCCAGCAGCCCCTCCGGGACAGTCGTTGAGACCCAGTACTTC.

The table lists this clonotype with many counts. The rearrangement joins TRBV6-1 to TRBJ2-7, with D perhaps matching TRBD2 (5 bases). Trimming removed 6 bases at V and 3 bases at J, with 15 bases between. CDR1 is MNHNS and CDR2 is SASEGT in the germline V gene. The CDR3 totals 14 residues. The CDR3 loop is CASSPTDFGYEQYF. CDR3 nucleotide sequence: TGTGCCAGCAGCCCTACGGACTTCGGCTACGAGCAGTACTTC.

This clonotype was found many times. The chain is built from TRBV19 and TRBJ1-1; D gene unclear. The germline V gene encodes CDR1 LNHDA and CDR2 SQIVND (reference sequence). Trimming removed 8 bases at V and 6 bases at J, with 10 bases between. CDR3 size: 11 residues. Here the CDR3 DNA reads TGTGCCAGTGGCGGACTTTCTGAAGCTTTCTTT. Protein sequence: CASGGLSEAFF.

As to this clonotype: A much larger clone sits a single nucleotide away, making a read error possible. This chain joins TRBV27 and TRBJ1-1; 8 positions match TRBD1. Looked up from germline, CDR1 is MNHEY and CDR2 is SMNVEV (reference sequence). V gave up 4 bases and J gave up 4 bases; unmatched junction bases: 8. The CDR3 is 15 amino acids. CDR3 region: CASSSTGGMSTEAFF. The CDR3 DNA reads TGTGCCAGCAGTTCCACAGGGGGTATGAGCACTGAAGCTTTCTTT.

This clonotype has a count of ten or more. The CDR3 region is CASSLGPPGSRNQPQHF. The DNA for the CDR3 is TGTGCCAGCAGCTTAGGACCCCCCGGTAGTCGCAATCAGCCCCAGCATTTT. This sequence joins TRBV7-8 and TRBJ1-5, with D uncertain. CDR1 is SGHVS, CDR2 FQNEAQ, per germline. V lost 1 base, J lost 2 bases, and 15 bases lay in between. The CDR3 loop spans 17 amino acids.

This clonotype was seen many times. Written as DNA, the CDR3 is TGTGCCAGCAGTTACGCGGGGGGCAGGACTGAAGCTTTCTTT. Amino acid sequence: CASSYAGGRTEAFF. This sequence joins TRBV6-5 and TRBJ1-1; D might be TRBD1 (6 bases). CDR3 length: 14 amino acids. Deletions cut 2 bases from V and 5 bases from J, with 12 bases between. Germline lookup yields CDR1 MNHEY and CDR2 SVGAGI.

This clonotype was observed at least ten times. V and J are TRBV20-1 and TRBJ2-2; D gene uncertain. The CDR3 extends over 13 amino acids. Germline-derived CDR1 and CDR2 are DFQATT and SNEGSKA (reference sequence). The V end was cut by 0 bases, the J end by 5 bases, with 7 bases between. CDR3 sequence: CSARDVQTGELFF. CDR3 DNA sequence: TGCAGTGCTAGAGATGTGCAGACCGGGGAGCTGTTTTTT.

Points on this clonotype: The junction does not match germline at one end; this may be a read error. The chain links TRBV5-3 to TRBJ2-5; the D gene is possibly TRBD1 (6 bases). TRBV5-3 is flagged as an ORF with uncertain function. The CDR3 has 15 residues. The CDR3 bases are TGTGCCAGCAGCTACCTCTTGACAGGTCGAGAGACCCAGTACTTC. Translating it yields CASSYLLTGRETQYF.

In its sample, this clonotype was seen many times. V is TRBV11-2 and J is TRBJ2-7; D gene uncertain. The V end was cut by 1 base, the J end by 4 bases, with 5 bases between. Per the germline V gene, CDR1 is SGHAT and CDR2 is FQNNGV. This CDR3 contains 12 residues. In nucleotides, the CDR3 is TGTGCCAGCAGCTTAGTTGGTTACGAGCAGTACTTC. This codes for CASSLVGYEQYF.

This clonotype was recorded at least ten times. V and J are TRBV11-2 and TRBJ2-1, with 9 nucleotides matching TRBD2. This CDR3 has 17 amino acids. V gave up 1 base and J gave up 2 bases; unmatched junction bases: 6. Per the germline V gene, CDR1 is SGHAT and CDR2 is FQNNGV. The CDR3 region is CASSLVPGLAAYNEQFF. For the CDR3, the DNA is TGTGCCAGCAGCTTAGTTCCGGGACTAGCTGCCTACAATGAGCAGTTCTTC.

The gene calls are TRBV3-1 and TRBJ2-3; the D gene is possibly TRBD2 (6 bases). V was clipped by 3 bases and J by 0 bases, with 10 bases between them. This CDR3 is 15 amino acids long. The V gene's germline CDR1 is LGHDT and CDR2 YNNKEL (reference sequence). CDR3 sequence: CASSHPGTSTDTQYF. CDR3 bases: TGTGCCAGCAGCCACCCCGGGACTAGCACAGATACGCAGTATTTT.

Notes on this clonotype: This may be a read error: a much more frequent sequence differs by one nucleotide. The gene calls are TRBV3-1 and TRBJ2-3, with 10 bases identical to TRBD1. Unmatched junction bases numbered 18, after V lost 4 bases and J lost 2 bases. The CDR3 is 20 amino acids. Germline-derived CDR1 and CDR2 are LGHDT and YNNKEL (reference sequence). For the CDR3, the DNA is TGTGCCAGCAGCCTGACAGGGGGCGAGGGGCATAGCGGTACCACAGATACGCAGTATTTT. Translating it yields CASSLTGGEGHSGTTDTQYF.

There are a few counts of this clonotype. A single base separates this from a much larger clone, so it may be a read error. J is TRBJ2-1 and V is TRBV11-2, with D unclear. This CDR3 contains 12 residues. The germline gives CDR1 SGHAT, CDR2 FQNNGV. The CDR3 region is CASSLGVHEQLF. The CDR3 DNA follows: TGTGCCAGCAGCTTAGGTGTGCATGAGCAGCTCTTC.

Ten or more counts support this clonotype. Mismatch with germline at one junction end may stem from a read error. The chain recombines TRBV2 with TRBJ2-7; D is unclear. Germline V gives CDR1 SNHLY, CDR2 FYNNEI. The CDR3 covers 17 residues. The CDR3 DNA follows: TGTGCCAGCACTGAAGGTCTAGGAAGGGTGGGGTCCTACGAGCAGTACTTC. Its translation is CASTEGLGRVGSYEQYF.

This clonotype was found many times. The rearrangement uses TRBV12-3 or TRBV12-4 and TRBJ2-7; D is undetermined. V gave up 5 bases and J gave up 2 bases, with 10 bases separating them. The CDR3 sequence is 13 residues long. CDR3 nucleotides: TGTGCCAGCAGTCCCGCCGGAGCCTACGAGCAGTACTTC. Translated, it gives CASSPAGAYEQYF.

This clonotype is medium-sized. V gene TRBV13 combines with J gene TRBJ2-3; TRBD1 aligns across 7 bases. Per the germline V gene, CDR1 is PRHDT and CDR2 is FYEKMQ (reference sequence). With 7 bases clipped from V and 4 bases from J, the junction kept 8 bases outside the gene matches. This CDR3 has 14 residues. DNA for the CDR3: TGTGCCAGCAATGGGCAGGGGGTGCCAGATACGCAGTATTTT. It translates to CASNGQGVPDTQYF.

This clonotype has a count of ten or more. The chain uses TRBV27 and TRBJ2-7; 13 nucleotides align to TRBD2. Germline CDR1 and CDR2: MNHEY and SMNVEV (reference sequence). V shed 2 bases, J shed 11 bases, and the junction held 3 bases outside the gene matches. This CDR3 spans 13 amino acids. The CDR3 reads CASSLGTSGMEYF. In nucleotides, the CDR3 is TGTGCCAGCAGTTTAGGGACTAGCGGGATGGAGTACTTC.

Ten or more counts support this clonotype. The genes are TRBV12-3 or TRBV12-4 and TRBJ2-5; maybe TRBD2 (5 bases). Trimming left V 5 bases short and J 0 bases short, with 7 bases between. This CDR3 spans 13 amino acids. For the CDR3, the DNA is TGTGCCAGCAGTGCTAGCCACCAAGAGACCCAGTACTTC. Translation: CASSASHQETQYF.

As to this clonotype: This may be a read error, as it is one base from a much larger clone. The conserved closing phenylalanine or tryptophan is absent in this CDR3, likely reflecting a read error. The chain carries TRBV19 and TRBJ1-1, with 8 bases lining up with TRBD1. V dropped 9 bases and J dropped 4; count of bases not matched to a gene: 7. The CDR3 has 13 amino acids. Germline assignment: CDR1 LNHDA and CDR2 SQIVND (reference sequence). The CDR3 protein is CASRQGLATEAFC. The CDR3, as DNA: TGTGCCAGCAGACAGGGGTTGGCCACTGAAGCTTTCTGT.

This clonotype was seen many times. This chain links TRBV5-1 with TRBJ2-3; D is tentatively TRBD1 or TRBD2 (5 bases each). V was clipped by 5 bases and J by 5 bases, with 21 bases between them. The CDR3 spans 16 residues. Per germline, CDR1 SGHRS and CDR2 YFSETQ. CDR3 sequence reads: CASRKTGRYVGDTQYF. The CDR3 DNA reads TGCGCCAGCAGAAAGACGGGACGCTACGTAGGAGATACGCAGTATTTT.

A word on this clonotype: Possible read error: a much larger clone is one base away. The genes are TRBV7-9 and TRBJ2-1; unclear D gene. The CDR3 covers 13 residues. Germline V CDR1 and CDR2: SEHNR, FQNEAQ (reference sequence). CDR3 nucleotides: TGTGCCGGCAGCTTATCATTAGTGGAGGAGCAGTTCTTC. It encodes CAGSLSLVEEQFF.

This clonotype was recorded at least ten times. This CDR3 reads CATSRVRAPPDTQYF. The CDR3 nucleotides read TGTGCCACCAGCAGAGTAAGGGCCCCCCCAGATACGCAGTATTTT. The rearrangement links TRBV15 to TRBJ2-3; D is unclear. This CDR3 region has 15 residues. Deletions cut 1 base from V and 4 bases from J, with 12 bases between. CDR1 and CDR2 from the germline V gene are LNHNV and YYDKDF (reference sequence).

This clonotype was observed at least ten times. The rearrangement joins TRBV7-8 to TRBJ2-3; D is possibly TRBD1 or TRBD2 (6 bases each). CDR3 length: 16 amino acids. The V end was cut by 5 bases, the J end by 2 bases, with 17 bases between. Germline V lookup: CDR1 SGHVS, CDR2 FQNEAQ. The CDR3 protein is CASSPYPGAPTDTQYF. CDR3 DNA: TGTGCCAGCAGCCCCTATCCGGGGGCCCCCACAGATACGCAGTATTTT.

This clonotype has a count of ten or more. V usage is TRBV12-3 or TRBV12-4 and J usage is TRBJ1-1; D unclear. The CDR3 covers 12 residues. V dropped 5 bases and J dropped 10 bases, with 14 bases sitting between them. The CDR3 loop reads CASSPLRNGAFF. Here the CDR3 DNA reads TGTGCCAGCAGTCCCCTAAGAAACGGAGCTTTCTTT.